The 24 T cell receptor beta chains reported below all come from one sample, sequenced in a study of blood T cell repertoires in COVID-19. Some clones are missing from TCRdb's copy, which holds only in-frame ones; the method was immunoSEQ multiplex PCR. The sample includes 35,000 to 45,000 clones, roughly 92% of them seen just once. Material for sequencing was peripheral blood. All receptors come from a man aged 45 to 65 with COVID-19, enrolled during active disease.

This chain uses TRBV4-1 with TRBJ2-3; weak D call: TRBD2 (6 bases). With 3 bases removed from V and 2 bases from J, the gap between germline ends came to 15 bases. Germline V gives CDR1 MGHRA, CDR2 YSYEKL. There are 16 residues in the CDR3. CDR3 nucleotide sequence: TGCGCCAGCAGCCATGTTGCTAGCGCCTTCACAGATACGCAGTATTTT. This gives the protein CASSHVASAFTDTQYF.

The rearrangement uses TRBV7-8 and TRBJ1-3, with D hard to call. This CDR3 comprises 14 residues. The V gene's germline CDR1 is SGHVS and CDR2 FQNEAQ. V lost 3 bases and J lost 0, with 6 bases in between. CDR3 loop: CASSFQISGNTIYF. The CDR3 DNA follows: TGTGCCAGCAGCTTTCAGATCTCTGGAAACACCATATATTTT.

V is TRBV19 and J is TRBJ2-7, with D possibly being TRBD2 (5 bases). In germline, CDR1 is LNHDA, CDR2 SQIVND (reference sequence). The CDR3 has 13 residues. V lost 5 bases, J lost 3 bases, and 11 bases lay in between. This chain's CDR3 is CASSLGVGYEQYF. CDR3 DNA sequence: TGTGCCAGTAGTTTGGGAGTAGGCTACGAGCAGTACTTC.

The chain is built from TRBV6-5 and TRBJ1-1; possibly TRBD1 for D (6 bases). CDR1 is MNHEY and CDR2 is SVGAGI in the germline V gene. The V and J ends lost 5 bases and 4 bases respectively, with 14 bases between them. The length of the CDR3 is 14 residues. The chain's CDR3 is CASSTQGYGTEAFF. CDR3 nucleotides: TGTGCCAGCAGTACTCAGGGGTACGGCACTGAAGCTTTCTTT.

CDR3 sequence reads: CASSLPWSGRSYNEQFF. Written as DNA, the CDR3 is TGCGCCAGCAGCTTGCCTTGGAGCGGGAGATCTTACAATGAGCAGTTCTTC. This rearrangement joins TRBV5-1 to TRBJ2-1, with TRBD2 matching 8 bases. The CDR3 runs 17 residues. V lost 1 base, J lost 4 bases, and 10 bases stayed unmatched. Germline V gene sequence: CDR1 SGHRS, CDR2 YFSETQ. Filled out from reference TRBV5-1 and TRBJ2-1, the complete variable domain reads KAGVTQTPRYLIKTRGQQVTLSCSPISGHRSVSWYQQTPGQGLQFLFEYFSETQRNKGNFPGRFSGRQFSNSRSEMNVSTLELGDSALYLCASSLPWSGRSYNEQFFGPGTRLTVL.

The rearrangement joins TRBV30 to TRBJ1-5; D perhaps matches TRBD1 (5 bases). With 2 bases removed from V and 5 bases from J, the gap between germline ends came to 16 bases. The germline CDR1 and CDR2 sequences are GTSNPN and SVGIG (reference sequence). The CDR3 is 15 amino acids. The CDR3 bases are TGTGCCTGGAGTTCCCCCGGGACTTATTATCAGCCCCAGCATTTT. This gives the protein CAWSSPGTYYQPQHF.

This chain joins TRBV5-5 and TRBJ2-3, with a tentative D call TRBD2 (5 bases). The germline CDR1 and CDR2 sequences are SGHKS and YYEKEE (reference sequence). Trimming removed 3 bases at V and 6 bases at J, with 14 bases between. The CDR3 covers 14 residues. The CDR3, as DNA: TGTGCCAGCAGCTGGCCCAAGACTACGGATACGCAGTATTTT. It yields the protein CASSWPKTTDTQYF.

The chain employs TRBV5-4 and TRBJ2-7; 7 bases agree with TRBD1. The junction had 8 bases not matched to a gene; V was cut back by 2 bases and J by 9 bases. Germline lookup yields CDR1 SGHNT and CDR2 YYREEE (reference sequence). CDR3 length: 13 amino acids. This chain's CDR3 is CASSFLQGDVQYF. The CDR3 nucleotides read TGTGCCAGCAGCTTTTTGCAGGGGGATGTGCAGTACTTC.

This clone was seen a few times. The gene calls are TRBV28 and TRBJ1-4; a weak D match, TRBD1 (5 bases). The CDR3 has 13 amino acids. CDR1 and CDR2 (germline): MDHEN, SYDVKM. Trimming took off 7 bases at V and 8 bases at J, with 14 bases between the two ends. The DNA for the CDR3 is TGTGCCAGCAAGGGGCAGTTGAGAGAAAAACTGTTTTTT. This encodes CASKGQLREKLFF.

The table lists this clone with a count of one. The V and J genes are TRBV5-1 and TRBJ2-3; 8 bases agree with TRBD1. There are 15 residues in the CDR3. J gave up 2 bases and V 7 bases, and 9 bases lay outside the gene matches. Germline V CDR1 and CDR2: SGHRS, YFSETQ. The CDR3 loop reads CASRPTGAATDTQYF. The CDR3 DNA is TGCGCCAGCCGCCCGACAGGGGCGGCCACAGATACGCAGTATTTT.

This clone showed up just a few times. The chain has TRBV4-1 and TRBJ1-1; D is perhaps TRBD1 (6 bases). CDR3 length equals 18 residues. V was pared by 1 base and J by 3 bases, with 21 bases between. Germline values: CDR1 MGHRA, CDR2 YSYEKL. CDR3: CASSQGAGGAFRDTEAFF. The CDR3 DNA follows: TGCGCCAGCAGCCAAGGGGCCGGGGGGGCGTTTAGGGACACTGAAGCTTTCTTT.

V usage is TRBV4-1 and J usage is TRBJ2-5, with D tentatively TRBD2 (7 bases). This CDR3 region has 16 residues. The V end lost 4 bases, the J end lost 1 base, and 16 bases lay between the germline ends. The V gene's germline CDR1 is MGHRA and CDR2 YSYEKL. As DNA, the CDR3 is TGCGCCAGCAGCCCAACTCGGGGGGCATCCCAAGAGACCCAGTACTTC. It is translated as CASSPTRGASQETQYF.

The V and J genes are TRBV28 and TRBJ1-2; 7 bases line up with TRBD1. CDR1 and CDR2 (germline): MDHEN, SYDVKM. The CDR3 has 15 residues. Unmatched junction bases numbered 12, after V lost 6 bases and J lost 5 bases. The CDR3 loop reads CASRPPQGLRYGYTF. DNA for the CDR3: TGTGCCAGCAGGCCCCCACAGGGGTTAAGGTATGGCTACACCTTC.

The gene calls are TRBV19 and TRBJ2-4; D is perhaps TRBD1 (6 bases). The V end was cut by 8 bases, the J end by 0 bases, with 20 bases between. The CDR3 is made up of 17 amino acids. Germline V CDR1 and CDR2: LNHDA, SQIVND (reference sequence). CDR3 nucleotide sequence: TGTGCCAGTTCAATTCCGGGACACGCTATAGCCAAAAACATTCAGTACTTC. Translation: CASSIPGHAIAKNIQYF. Supplemented by reference TRBV19 and TRBJ2-4, the full variable domain reads DGGITQSPKYLFRKEGQNVTLSCEQNLNHDAMYWYRQDPGQGLRLIYYSQIVNDFQKGDIAEGYSVSREKKESFPLTVTSAQKNPTAFYLCASSIPGHAIAKNIQYFGAGTRLSVL.

CDR3 in amino acids: CASSLGSGTPYEQYF. For the CDR3, the DNA is TGTGCCAGCAGCTTAGGGAGCGGTACTCCCTACGAGCAGTACTTC. The genes are TRBV11-2 and TRBJ2-7, with D possibly TRBD2 on 5 matching bases. CDR3 length: 15 amino acids. Trimming stripped 1 base from V and 2 bases from J, with 12 bases between. The germline gives CDR1 SGHAT, CDR2 FQNNGV.

J is TRBJ1-2 and V is TRBV28, with D uncertain. The CDR3 extends over 14 amino acids. Germline V gene sequence: CDR1 MDHEN, CDR2 SYDVKM. V shed 6 bases and J shed 4 bases, with 15 bases lying between them. The CDR3, as DNA: TGTGCCAGCAGCCCCCACAAACCTCGCTATGGCTACACCTTC. It codes for CASSPHKPRYGYTF.

The V call is TRBV25-1, the J call TRBJ1-1, with D possibly matching TRBD1 (6 bases). CDR1 and CDR2 (germline): MGHDK, SYGVNS. The length of the CDR3 is 16 residues. Trimming removed 6 bases from V and 2 bases from J, with 19 bases in between. CDR3 amino acids: CASSLPGRGANTEAFF. The CDR3 region has the DNA TGTGCCAGCAGCCTCCCTGGACGGGGGGCCAACACTGAAGCTTTCTTT.

V and J are TRBV7-3 and TRBJ2-7; no clear D. This CDR3 region has 13 residues. In germline, CDR1 is SGHTA, CDR2 FQGTGA. V dropped 5 bases and J dropped 2 bases, with 10 bases sitting between them. For the CDR3, the DNA is TGTGCCAGCAGCAAAGACGCGGCCTACGAGCAGTACTTC. Amino acids: CASSKDAAYEQYF.

This clone came up a few times. Other nucleotide sequences in the sample specify the same CDR3. The chain joins TRBV11-2 to TRBJ1-1, with D perhaps TRBD1 (5 bases). This CDR3 is 13 amino acids long. Germline-derived CDR1 and CDR2 are SGHAT and FQNNGV. Trimming removed 0 bases at V and 3 bases at J, with 5 bases between. The CDR3: CASSLDRDTEAFF. CDR3 nucleotide sequence: TGTGCCAGCAGCTTAGACAGGGACACTGAAGCTTTCTTT. Using reference TRBV11-2 and TRBJ1-1 for the parts outside the CDR3, the full variable domain is EAGVAQSPRYKIIEKRQSVAFWCNPISGHATLYWYQQILGQGPKLLIQFQNNGVVDDSQLPKDRFSAERLKGVDSTLKIQPAKLEDSAVYLCASSLDRDTEAFFGQGTRLTVV.

The gene calls are TRBV7-3 and TRBJ1-1; D may be TRBD1 (6 bases). The CDR3 sequence is 16 residues long. CDR1 is SGHTA, CDR2 FQGTGA, per germline. The V gene lost 5 bases and the J gene lost 6 bases, with 22 bases spanning the gap. The CDR3 spells CASSPNRVRSRAEAFF. As DNA, the CDR3 is TGTGCCAGCAGCCCCAACAGGGTCAGGAGTAGGGCTGAAGCTTTCTTT. The complete variable domain, with remaining parts taken from reference TRBV7-3 and TRBJ1-1, reads GAGVSQTPSNKVTEKGKYVELRCDPISGHTALYWYRQSLGQGPEFLIYFQGTGAADDSGLPNDRFFAVRPEGSVSTLKIQRTERGDSAVYLCASSPNRVRSRAEAFFGQGTRLTVV.

The rearrangement joins TRBV29-1 to TRBJ1-1; D perhaps matches TRBD1 (6 bases). The CDR3 runs 13 residues. The V and J ends lost 3 bases and 1 base respectively, with 9 bases between them. Germline CDR1 is SQVTM and CDR2 is ANQGSEA. The CDR3 sequence: CSVETGQNTEAFF. The DNA of the CDR3 is TGCAGCGTTGAGACAGGACAGAACACTGAAGCTTTCTTT. The full variable domain, in which reference TRBV29-1 and TRBJ1-1 provide the parts outside the CDR3, is SAVISQKPSRDICQRGTSLTIQCQVDSQVTMMFWYRQQPGQSLTLIATANQGSEATYESGFVIDKFPISRPNLTFSTLTVSNMSPEDSSIYLCSVETGQNTEAFFGQGTRLTVV.

V and J are TRBV6-6 and TRBJ1-4, with TRBD1 matching over 11 bases. CDR3 size: 15 residues. Trimming at V came to 4 bases and at J to 10 bases, leaving 8 bases not matched to a gene. The germline V gene encodes CDR1 MNHNY and CDR2 SVGAGI (reference sequence). The CDR3 DNA reads as TGTGCCAGCAGTTCCCGGACAGGGGGCTTAGGAAAACTGTTTTTT. Its protein is CASSSRTGGLGKLFF.

This chain joins TRBV3-1 (or the pseudogene TRBV3-2) and TRBJ1-2; no clear D gene. CDR3 length: 15 amino acids. V lost 0 bases to trimming and J lost 1 base, with 9 bases between them. Germline loops: CDR1 LGHDT, CDR2 YNNKEL (reference sequence). CDR3 loop: CASSQDDRGNYGYTF. CDR3 nucleotides: TGTGCCAGCAGCCAAGACGATCGGGGTAACTATGGCTACACCTTC.

This chain joins TRBV7-9 and TRBJ2-1; TRBD2 matches 10 bases. Losses at the gene ends were 3 bases for V and 8 bases for J; bases not matched to a gene: 7. The CDR3 has 15 residues. Germline CDR1 and CDR2: SEHNR and FQNEAQ (reference sequence). CDR3 region: CASSFQGLALHEQFF. As DNA, the CDR3 is TGTGCCAGCAGCTTCCAGGGACTAGCGCTCCATGAGCAGTTCTTC.